Listed below are T cell receptor beta chains from one sample, sequenced in a study of post-analysis software for immune sequencing data. TCRdb called the PCR reads again in MiXCR, with one record for every CDR3 protein. The sample holds approximately 350,000 distinct CDR3 sequences, approximately 38% seen once. The sequencing sample was made of blood. The receptors derive from a girl under 18 with multiple sclerosis. Each CDR3 is given with its conserved first and last residue. Each record gives: V gene, D gene, J gene, clone size, CDR3 protein, CDR3 DNA. A D gene is named only where the DNA matches it firmly. Clone size appears in some rows only: once, few, many, or a class for an expanded clone.

V: TRBV6-1
D: -
J: TRBJ2-7
size: -
CDR3: CASSPPYKYEQYF
DNA: TGTGCCAGCAGTCCACCTTATAAATACGAGCAGTACTTC

V: TRBV5-5
D: -
J: TRBJ2-6
size: few
CDR3: CASRTVGANVLTF
DNA: TGTGCCAGCAGGACGGTGGGGGCCAACGTCCTGACTTTC

V: TRBV4-3
D: TRBD1
J: TRBJ2-7
size: few
CDR3: CASSQDWTGVPYEQYF
DNA: TGCGCCAGCAGCCAAGATTGGACAGGGGTTCCCTACGAGCAGTACTTC

V: TRBV12-3/TRBV12-4
D: -
J: TRBJ2-7
size: few
CDR3: CASSLSDAQYEQYF
DNA: TGTGCCAGCAGTCTGTCGGACGCCCAATACGAGCAGTACTTC

V: TRBV7-2
D: TRBD2
J: TRBJ2-5
size: -
CDR3: CASSFSGGYQETQYF
DNA: TGTGCCAGCAGCTTTAGCGGGGGCTACCAAGAGACCCAGTACTTC

V: TRBV7-8
D: TRBD2
J: TRBJ2-3
size: -
CDR3: CASSPQRGPRGDTQYF
DNA: TGTGCCAGCAGCCCACAGCGGGGCCCACGGGGAGATACGCAGTATTTT

V: TRBV5-1
D: -
J: TRBJ1-1
size: -
CDR3: CASSPGHPNTEAFF
DNA: TGCGCCAGCAGCCCGGGACACCCGAACACTGAAGCTTTCTTT

V: TRBV12-3/TRBV12-4
D: TRBD1
J: TRBJ2-7
size: few
CDR3: CASRGDRGGEQYF
DNA: TGTGCCAGCAGGGGGGACAGGGGTGGCGAGCAGTACTTC

V: TRBV6-2/TRBV6-3
D: -
J: TRBJ1-1
size: -
CDR3: CASHRVGGEAFF
DNA: TGTGCCAGCCACCGGGTCGGCGGTGAAGCTTTCTTT

V: TRBV7-9
D: -
J: TRBJ1-2
size: -
CDR3: CASSLERGLGGYTF
DNA: TGTGCCAGCAGCTTAGAACGGGGGCTCGGAGGCTACACCTTC

V: TRBV10-3
D: -
J: TRBJ2-5
size: many
CDR3: CAISESEGVETQYF
DNA: TGTGCCATCAGTGAGTCGGAGGGAGTAGAGACCCAGTACTTC

V: TRBV11-2
D: -
J: TRBJ1-1
size: -
CDR3: CASSLGWGGDTEAFF
DNA: TGTGCCAGCAGCTTAGGGTGGGGCGGGGACACTGAAGCTTTCTTT

V: TRBV29-1
D: -
J: TRBJ2-1
size: -
CDR3: CSVEGLRREQFF
DNA: TGCAGCGTTGAGGGGCTAAGACGTGAGCAGTTCTTC

V: TRBV7-3
D: TRBD2
J: TRBJ2-3
size: -
CDR3: CASSPLAADTQYF
DNA: TGTGCCAGCAGCCCACTAGCGGCAGATACGCAGTATTTT

V: TRBV6-5
D: -
J: TRBJ1-4
size: -
CDR3: CASSYWEKLFF
DNA: TGTGCCAGCAGTTACTGGGAAAAACTGTTTTTT

V: TRBV4-1
D: -
J: TRBJ1-5
size: -
CDR3: CASSQVAHGGNSNQPQHF
DNA: TGCGCCAGCAGCCAAGTCGCCCACGGCGGTAATAGCAATCAGCCCCAGCATTTT

V: TRBV9
D: -
J: TRBJ2-1
size: few
CDR3: CASSPHPGTLGNEQFF
DNA: TGTGCCAGCAGCCCCCACCCCGGGACCTTGGGCAATGAGCAGTTCTTC

V: TRBV5-1
D: -
J: TRBJ1-1
size: -
CDR3: CASSLAFVNTEAFF
DNA: TGCGCCAGCAGCTTGGCCTTTGTGAACACTGAAGCTTTCTTT

V: TRBV5-5
D: TRBD2
J: TRBJ2-5
size: many
CDR3: CASSQRGAPGETQYF
DNA: TGTGCCAGCAGCCAGCGGGGGGCCCCAGGGGAGACCCAGTACTTC

V: TRBV4-2
D: -
J: TRBJ1-2
size: -
CDR3: CASSRSGGFNNYGYTF
DNA: TGTGCCAGCAGCCGCTCAGGCGGCTTTAATAACTATGGCTACACCTTC

V: TRBV29-1
D: TRBD1
J: TRBJ2-7
size: few
CDR3: CSVHPGQGAYEQYF
DNA: TGCAGCGTTCATCCGGGACAGGGGGCCTACGAGCAGTACTTC

V: TRBV12-3/TRBV12-4
D: TRBD1
J: TRBJ2-4
size: many
CDR3: CASSPGQALAKNIQYF
DNA: TGTGCCAGCAGCCCCGGACAGGCGCTAGCCAAAAACATTCAGTACTTC

V: TRBV7-9
D: -
J: TRBJ1-2
size: -
CDR3: CASSLATENYGYTF
DNA: TGTGCCAGCAGCTTAGCGACCGAGAACTATGGCTACACCTTC

V: TRBV7-9
D: -
J: TRBJ2-1
size: -
CDR3: CASRALGTQFF
DNA: TGTGCCAGCCGAGCTCTCGGGACCCAGTTCTTC

V: TRBV29-1
D: -
J: TRBJ2-5
size: -
CDR3: CSVGDFSGNEQYF
DNA: TGCAGCGTTGGAGATTTTTCGGGCAATGAGCAGTACTTC

V: TRBV7-2
D: -
J: TRBJ2-3
size: -
CDR3: CASSLGASVTGGTDTQYF
DNA: TGTGCCAGCAGCTTAGGAGCTAGCGTCACCGGGGGCACAGATACGCAGTATTTT

V: TRBV4-2
D: -
J: TRBJ2-3
size: many
CDR3: CASSQDWGLRDTQYF
DNA: TGTGCCAGCAGCCAAGATTGGGGACTCAGGGATACGCAGTATTTT

V: TRBV10-3
D: TRBD1
J: TRBJ2-7
size: few
CDR3: CAISGTGEVISYEQYF
DNA: TGTGCCATCAGTGGGACAGGGGAGGTGATCTCCTACGAGCAGTACTTC

V: TRBV7-9
D: TRBD2
J: TRBJ2-7
size: few
CDR3: CASSSLAGPYEQYF
DNA: TGTGCCAGCAGCTCCCTAGCGGGGCCATACGAGCAGTACTTC

V: TRBV4-3
D: -
J: TRBJ2-1
size: few
CDR3: CASSPGISYNEQFF
DNA: TGCGCCAGCAGCCCCGGGATCTCCTACAATGAGCAGTTCTTC

V: TRBV4-2
D: TRBD2
J: TRBJ2-1
size: -
CDR3: CASRLSGGAVNEQFF
DNA: TGTGCCAGCAGACTAAGCGGGGGGGCTGTCAATGAGCAGTTCTTC

V: TRBV6-5
D: -
J: TRBJ1-2
size: few
CDR3: CASSPLGGYGYTF
DNA: TGTGCCAGCAGTCCCCTGGGGGGTTATGGCTACACCTTC